This TCR beta chain came from a study of beta chain features in type 1 diabetes. About the research overall: The patient and healthy donor groups were comparable for age, gender and cell yields. All samples together contributed approximately 100 million sorted cells for examination.

Reverse transcription of all isolated RNA meant that expressed TCRB transcripts were sequenced. Data came from immunoSEQ multiplex PCR; TCRdb stores just in-frame clones and leaves some out. Of over 300,000 clones in the sample, around 8% were seen once. CDR1 LNHDA and CDR2 SQIVND come from the germline V gene (reference sequence). V dropped 4 bases and J dropped 4; count of bases not matched to a gene: 3. The CDR3 runs 14 residues. The clonotype comes from a woman aged 18-29 years in good health. The gene calls are TRBV19 and TRBJ2-3, with 9 bases aligning to TRBD2. The specimen sequenced was central memory CD4+ T cells from blood. CDR3 nucleotide sequence: TGTGCCAGTAGTACGGGACTAGCATCAGATACGCAGTATTTT. Protein sequence: CASSTGLASDTQYF.